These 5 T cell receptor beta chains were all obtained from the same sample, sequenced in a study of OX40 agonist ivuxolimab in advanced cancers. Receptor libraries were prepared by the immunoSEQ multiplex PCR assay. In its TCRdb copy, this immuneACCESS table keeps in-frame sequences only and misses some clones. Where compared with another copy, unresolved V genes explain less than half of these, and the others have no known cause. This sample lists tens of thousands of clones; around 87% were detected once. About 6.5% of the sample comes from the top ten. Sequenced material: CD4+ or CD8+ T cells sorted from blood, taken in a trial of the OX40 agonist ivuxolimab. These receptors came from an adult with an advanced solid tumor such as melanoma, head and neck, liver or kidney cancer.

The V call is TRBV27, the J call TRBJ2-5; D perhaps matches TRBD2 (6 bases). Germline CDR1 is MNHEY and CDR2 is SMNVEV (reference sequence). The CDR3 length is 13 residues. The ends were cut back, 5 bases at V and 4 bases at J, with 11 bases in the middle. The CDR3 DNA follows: TGTGCCAGCAGTCAAGGACTACTAGAGACCCAGTACTTC. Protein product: CASSQGLLETQYF.

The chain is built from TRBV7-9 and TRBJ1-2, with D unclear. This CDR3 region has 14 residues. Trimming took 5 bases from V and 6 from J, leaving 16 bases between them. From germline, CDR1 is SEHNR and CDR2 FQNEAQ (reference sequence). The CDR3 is CASSTLVEVDGYTF. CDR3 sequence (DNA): TGTGCCAGCAGCACCCTCGTTGAGGTCGATGGCTACACCTTC.

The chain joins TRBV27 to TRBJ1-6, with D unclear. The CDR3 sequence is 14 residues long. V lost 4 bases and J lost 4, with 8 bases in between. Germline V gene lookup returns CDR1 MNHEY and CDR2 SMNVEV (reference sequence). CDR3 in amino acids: CASSYGLYNSPLHF. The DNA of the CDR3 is TGTGCCAGCAGTTACGGGCTATATAATTCACCCCTCCACTTT.

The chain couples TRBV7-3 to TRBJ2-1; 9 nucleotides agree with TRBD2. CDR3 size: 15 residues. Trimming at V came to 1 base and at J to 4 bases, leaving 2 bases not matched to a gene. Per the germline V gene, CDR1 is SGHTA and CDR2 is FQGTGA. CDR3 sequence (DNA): TGTGCCAGCAGCTTAAGCGGGGGGGATTACAATGAGCAGTTCTTC. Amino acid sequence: CASSLSGGDYNEQFF.

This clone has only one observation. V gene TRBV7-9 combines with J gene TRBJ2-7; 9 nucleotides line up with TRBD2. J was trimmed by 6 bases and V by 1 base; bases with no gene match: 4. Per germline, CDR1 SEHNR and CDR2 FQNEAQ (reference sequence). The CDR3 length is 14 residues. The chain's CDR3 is CASSLDSGSAEQYF. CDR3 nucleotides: TGTGCCAGCAGCTTAGATAGCGGGAGTGCCGAGCAGTACTTC. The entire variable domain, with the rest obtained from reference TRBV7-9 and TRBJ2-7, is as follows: DTGVSQNPRHKITKRGQNVTFRCDPISEHNRLYWYRQTLGQGPEFLTYFQNEAQLEKSRLLSDRFSAERPKGSFSTLEIQRTEQGDSAMYLCASSLDSGSAEQYFGPGTRLTVT.